A single sample is the source of the 14 T cell receptor beta chains below, sequenced in a study of blood T cell repertoires in COVID-19. Clones were sequenced by immunoSEQ multiplex PCR, and TCRdb holds only the in-frame ones, with some missing. The sample includes 250,000 to 300,000 clones, approximately 91% of them seen just once. Sequencing used PBMCs or T cells enriched from blood (not recorded which). The source is a woman between 35 and 50 years old with acute COVID-19.

Regarding this clone: The junction differs from germline at one of its ends, possibly a read error. V usage is TRBV7-8 and J usage is TRBJ1-5, with D maybe TRBD1 (6 bases). The CDR3 consists of 14 residues. Per germline, CDR1 SGHVS and CDR2 FQNEAQ. DNA for the CDR3: TGTGCCAGCAACTTAGGGGGGGGCGATCAGCCCCAGCATTTT. This encodes CASNLGGGDQPQHF.

V gene TRBV27 combines with J gene TRBJ2-7, with D perhaps TRBD2 (5 bases). Germline CDR1 is MNHEY and CDR2 is SMNVEV (reference sequence). This CDR3 spans 13 amino acids. V was clipped by 6 bases and J by 1 base, with 10 bases between them. CDR3 sequence (DNA): TGTGCCAGCAGGGTGAGGGAGTCCTACGAGCAGTACTTC. It yields the protein CASRVRESYEQYF.

This chain uses TRBV7-2 with TRBJ2-3; 9 positions agree with TRBD2. From germline, CDR1 is SGHTA and CDR2 FQGNSA. V shed 5 bases and J 12 bases; nucleotides not matched to a gene: 12. This CDR3 spans 14 amino acids. CDR3 nucleotide sequence: TGTGCCAGCAGCACCGGGACTAGCCTCCCAGTTCAGTATTTT. It is translated as CASSTGTSLPVQYF.

V gene TRBV5-4 combines with J gene TRBJ2-7, with 9 nucleotides matching TRBD2. The germline gives CDR1 SGHNT, CDR2 YYREEE (reference sequence). This CDR3 spans 15 amino acids. Unmatched junction bases numbered 5, after V lost 3 bases and J lost 1 base. CDR3 in amino acids: CASSSATSGSYEQYF. CDR3 coding DNA: TGTGCCAGCAGCTCCGCGACTAGCGGATCCTACGAGCAGTACTTC.

The rearrangement links TRBV3-1 (or the pseudogene TRBV3-2) to TRBJ2-3, with 10 bases lining up with TRBD2. In germline, CDR1 is LGHDT, CDR2 YNNKEL (reference sequence). The CDR3 sequence is 14 residues long. The V segment lost 4 bases and the J segment 13 bases; nucleotides outside the gene matches: 11. The CDR3: CASSPTQLGTSEYF. The CDR3 coding sequence is TGTGCCAGCAGCCCTACCCAACTCGGGACTAGCGAGTATTTT.

The J gene is TRBJ1-1, the V gene TRBV5-1; 9 bases map to TRBD1. This CDR3 comprises 15 residues. Germline CDR1 SGHRS, CDR2 YFSETQ. With V trimmed by 4 bases and J by 4 bases, 8 bases remained unmatched. The CDR3 region is CASSQTGGGSTEAFF. The CDR3 bases are TGCGCCAGCAGCCAAACAGGGGGCGGGAGCACTGAAGCTTTCTTT.

The chain couples TRBV5-1 to TRBJ2-3; D is ambiguous. CDR3 size: 11 residues. Per the germline V gene, CDR1 is SGHRS and CDR2 is YFSETQ. The V end was cut by 7 bases, the J end by 3 bases, with 6 bases between. The CDR3 region is CASHNTDTQYF. CDR3 DNA: TGCGCCAGCCACAATACAGATACGCAGTATTTT.

The genes are TRBV7-2 and TRBJ2-1, with TRBD1 matching 7 bases. J lost 0 bases, V lost 2 bases, and 4 bases had no gene match. Germline lookup yields CDR1 SGHTA and CDR2 FQGNSA. There are 16 residues in the CDR3. CDR3: CASSLRRGTSYNEQFF. DNA of the CDR3: TGTGCCAGCAGCTTACGCAGGGGGACCTCCTACAATGAGCAGTTCTTC.

The J gene is TRBJ1-5, the V gene TRBV7-2, with 11 positions matching TRBD1. The germline gives CDR1 SGHTA, CDR2 FQGNSA. The length of the CDR3 is 15 residues. With 5 bases clipped from V and 6 bases from J, the junction kept 6 bases outside the gene matches. The CDR3, as DNA: TGTGCCAGCAGCGCGGGACAGGGGGAAACTCAGCCCCAGCATTTT. It translates to CASSAGQGETQPQHF.

The V call is TRBV2, the J call TRBJ2-1; 10 bases are shared with TRBD2. V gave up 4 bases and J gave up 8 bases; unmatched junction bases: 8. The CDR3 is made up of 15 amino acids. Germline CDR1 reads SNHLY; CDR2 reads FYNNEI. The CDR3 DNA sequence: TGTGCCAGCAGTGTTCGGCTAGCGGGAGTCCATGAGCAGTTCTTC. Translation: CASSVRLAGVHEQFF.

The V gene is TRBV7-7, the J gene TRBJ2-5; weak D call: TRBD1 (5 bases). The CDR3 contains 13 residues. Trimming pared 2 bases from V and 5 bases from J, leaving 9 bases between. From germline, CDR1 is SSHAT and CDR2 FNYEAQ (reference sequence). In DNA form, the CDR3 reads TGTGCCAGCAGCTTATGGGGCTCGGAGACCCAGTACTTC. Amino acid sequence: CASSLWGSETQYF.

The chain couples TRBV6-1 to TRBJ1-5; D is unclear. The CDR3 has 16 residues. Trimming removed 4 bases at V and 1 base at J, with 14 bases between. The V gene's germline CDR1 is MNHNS and CDR2 SASEGT. CDR3 sequence: CASSGRVSASNQPQHF. The CDR3, as DNA: TGTGCCAGCAGTGGTCGCGTTTCCGCCAGCAATCAGCCCCAGCATTTT.

This rearrangement joins TRBV29-1 to TRBJ2-7; 11 bases match TRBD2. The germline V gene encodes CDR1 SQVTM and CDR2 ANQGSEA. J gave up 9 bases and V 2 bases, and 6 bases lay outside the gene matches. This CDR3 comprises 13 residues. The CDR3 loop reads CSVELAGGGVQYF. The CDR3, as DNA: TGCAGCGTTGAACTAGCGGGAGGCGGCGTGCAGTACTTC.

V usage is TRBV9 and J usage is TRBJ1-1; TRBD1 aligns across 7 bases. Germline CDR1 SGDLS, CDR2 YYNGEE. The V segment lost 3 bases and the J segment 4 bases; nucleotides outside the gene matches: 9. CDR3 size: 15 residues. The CDR3 nucleotides read TGTGCCAGCAGCGGACGACAGGGTGGTAGCACTGAAGCTTTCTTT. It codes for CASSGRQGGSTEAFF.